These 2 T cell receptor beta chains originate from one sample sequenced in a study of T cell responses to AZD1222 COVID-19 vaccine. Produced via immunoSEQ multiplex PCR; TCRdb's table is partial and in-frame only. The sample carries about 150,000 clones, more than 85% recorded once. Sequencing used peripheral blood, obtained 28 days after the second AZD1222 dose. The receptors were gathered from an adult who received the AZD1222 COVID-19 vaccine.

The rearrangement links TRBV7-8 to TRBJ2-7; 10 bases fit TRBD1. CDR1 and CDR2 (germline): SGHVS, FQNEAQ. The junction had 4 bases not matched to a gene; V was cut back by 7 bases and J by 1 base. The CDR3 totals 14 residues. In DNA form, the CDR3 reads TGTGCCAGCAACCGGGACAGGGGTTCCTACGAGCAGTACTTC. Its protein product is CASNRDRGSYEQYF. The entire variable domain, with the rest obtained from reference TRBV7-8 and TRBJ2-7, is as follows: GAGVSQSPRYKVAKRGQDVALRCDPISGHVSLFWYQQALGQGPEFLTYFQNEAQLDKSGLPSDRFFAERPEGSVSTLKIQRTQQEDSAVYLCASNRDRGSYEQYFGPGTRLTVT.

The rearrangement links TRBV7-2 to TRBJ2-7, with 9 bases aligning to TRBD2. The CDR3 sequence is 16 residues long. Germline CDR1 SGHTA, CDR2 FQGNSA. Trimming cost V 4 bases and J 7 bases; bases outside gene matches: 14. The CDR3 bases are TGTGCCAGCAGCTCCGGCGGTGGCGGGGGGGCCGGTGAGCAGTACTTC. This translates into CASSSGGGGGAGEQYF. Complete variable domain (other parts from reference TRBV7-2 and TRBJ2-7): GAGVSQSPSNKVTEKGKDVELRCDPISGHTALYWYRQSLGQGLEFLIYFQGNSAPDKSGLPSDRFSAERTGGSVSTLTIQRTQQEDSAVYLCASSSGGGGGAGEQYFGPGTRLTVT.